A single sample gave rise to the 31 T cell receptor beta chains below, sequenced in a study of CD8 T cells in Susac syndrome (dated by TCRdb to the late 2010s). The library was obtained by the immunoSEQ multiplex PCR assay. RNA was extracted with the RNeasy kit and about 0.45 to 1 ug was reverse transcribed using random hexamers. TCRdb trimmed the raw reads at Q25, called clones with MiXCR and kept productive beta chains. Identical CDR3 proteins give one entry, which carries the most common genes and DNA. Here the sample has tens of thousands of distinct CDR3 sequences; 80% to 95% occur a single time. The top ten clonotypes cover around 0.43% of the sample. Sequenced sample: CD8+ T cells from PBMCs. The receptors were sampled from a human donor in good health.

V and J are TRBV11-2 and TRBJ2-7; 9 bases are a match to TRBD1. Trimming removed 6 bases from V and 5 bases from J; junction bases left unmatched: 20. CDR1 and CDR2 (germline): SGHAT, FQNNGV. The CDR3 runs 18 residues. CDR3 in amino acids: CASSFRARTGDADHEQYF. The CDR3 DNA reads TGTGCCAGCAGTTTTCGAGCCCGGACAGGGGACGCGGACCACGAGCAGTACTTC.

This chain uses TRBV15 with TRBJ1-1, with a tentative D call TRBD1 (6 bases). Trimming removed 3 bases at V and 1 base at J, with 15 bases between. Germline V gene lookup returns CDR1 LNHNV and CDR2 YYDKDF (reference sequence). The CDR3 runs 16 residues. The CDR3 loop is CATSRPRDRPNTEAFF. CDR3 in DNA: TGTGCCACCAGCAGGCCCCGAGACAGGCCGAACACTGAAGCTTTCTTT.

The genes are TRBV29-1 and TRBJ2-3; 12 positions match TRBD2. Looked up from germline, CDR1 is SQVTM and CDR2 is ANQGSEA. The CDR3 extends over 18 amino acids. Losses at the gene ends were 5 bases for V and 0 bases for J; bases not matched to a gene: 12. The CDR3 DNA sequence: TGCAGCGTTTTTCCGGCTAGCGGGAGGGCCTGGAGCACAGATACGCAGTATTTT. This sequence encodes CSVFPASGRAWSTDTQYF.

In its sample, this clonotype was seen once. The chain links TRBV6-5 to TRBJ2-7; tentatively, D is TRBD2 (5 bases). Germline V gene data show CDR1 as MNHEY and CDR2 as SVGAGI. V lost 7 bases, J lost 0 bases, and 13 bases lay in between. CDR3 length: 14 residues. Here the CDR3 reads CASTQRGSSYEQYF. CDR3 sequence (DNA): TGTGCCAGCACTCAAAGAGGGAGCTCCTACGAGCAGTACTTC.

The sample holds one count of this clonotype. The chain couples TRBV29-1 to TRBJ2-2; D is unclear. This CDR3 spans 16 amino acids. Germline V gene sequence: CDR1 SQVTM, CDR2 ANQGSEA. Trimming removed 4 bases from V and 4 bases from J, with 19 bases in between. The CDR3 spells CSVVIIGEVSTGELFF. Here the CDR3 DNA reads TGCAGCGTTGTTATAATTGGGGAAGTAAGCACCGGGGAGCTGTTTTTT.

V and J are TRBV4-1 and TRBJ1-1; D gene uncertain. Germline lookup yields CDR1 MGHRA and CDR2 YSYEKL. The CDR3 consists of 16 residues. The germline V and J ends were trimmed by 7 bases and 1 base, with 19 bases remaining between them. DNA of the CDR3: TGCGCCAGCACCCCCCGACCCGCGGGGAGGAACACTGAAGCTTTCTTT. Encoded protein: CASTPRPAGRNTEAFF.

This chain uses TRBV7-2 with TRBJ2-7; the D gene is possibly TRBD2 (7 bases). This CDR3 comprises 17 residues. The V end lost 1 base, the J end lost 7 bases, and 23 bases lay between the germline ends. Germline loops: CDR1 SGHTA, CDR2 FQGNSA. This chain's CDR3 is CASSLDTVRGGRGEQYF. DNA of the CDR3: TGTGCCAGCAGCTTAGATACCGTTAGGGGGGGGCGTGGGGAGCAGTACTTC.

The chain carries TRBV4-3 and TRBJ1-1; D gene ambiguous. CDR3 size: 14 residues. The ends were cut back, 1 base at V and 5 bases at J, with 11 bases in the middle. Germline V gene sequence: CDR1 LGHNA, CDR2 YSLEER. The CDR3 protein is CASSQVPGRTEAFF. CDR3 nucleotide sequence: TGCGCCAGCAGCCAAGTTCCAGGCCGGACTGAAGCTTTCTTT.

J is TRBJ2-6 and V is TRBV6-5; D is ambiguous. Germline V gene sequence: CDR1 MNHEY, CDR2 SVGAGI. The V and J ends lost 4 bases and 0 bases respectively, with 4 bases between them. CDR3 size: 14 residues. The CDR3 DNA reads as TGTGCCAGCAGTTTCATCTCTGGGGCCAACGTCCTGACTTTC. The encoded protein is CASSFISGANVLTF.

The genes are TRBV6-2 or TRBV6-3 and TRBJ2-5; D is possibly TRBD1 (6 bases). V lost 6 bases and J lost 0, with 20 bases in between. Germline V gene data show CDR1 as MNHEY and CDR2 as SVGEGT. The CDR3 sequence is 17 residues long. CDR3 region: CASSAVGAGPYQETQYF. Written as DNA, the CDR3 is TGTGCCAGCAGCGCGGTGGGGGCAGGGCCGTACCAAGAGACCCAGTACTTC.

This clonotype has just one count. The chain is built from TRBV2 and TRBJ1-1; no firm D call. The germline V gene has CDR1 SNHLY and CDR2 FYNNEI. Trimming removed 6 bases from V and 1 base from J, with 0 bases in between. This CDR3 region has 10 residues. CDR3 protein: CASRNTEAFF. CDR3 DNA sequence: TGTGCCAGCAGGAACACTGAAGCTTTCTTT. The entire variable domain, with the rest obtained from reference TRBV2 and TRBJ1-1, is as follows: EPEVTQTPSHQVTQMGQEVILRCVPISNHLYFYWYRQILGQKVEFLVSFYNNEISEKSEIFDDQFSVERPDGSNFTLKIRSTKLEDSAMYFCASRNTEAFFGQGTRLTVV.

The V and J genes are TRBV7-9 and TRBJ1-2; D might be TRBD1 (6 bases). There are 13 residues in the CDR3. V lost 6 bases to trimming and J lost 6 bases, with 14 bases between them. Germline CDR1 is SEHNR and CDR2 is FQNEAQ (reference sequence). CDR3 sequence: CASSVQGTDGYTF. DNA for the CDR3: TGTGCCAGCAGTGTCCAGGGGACCGATGGCTACACCTTC.

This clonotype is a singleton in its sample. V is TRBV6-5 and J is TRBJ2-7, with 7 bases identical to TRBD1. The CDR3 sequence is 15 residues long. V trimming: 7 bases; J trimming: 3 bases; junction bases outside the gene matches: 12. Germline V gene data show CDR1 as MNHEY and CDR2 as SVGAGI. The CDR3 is CASTPGRGSVYEQYF. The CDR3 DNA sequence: TGTGCCAGCACCCCCGGCAGGGGGAGTGTCTACGAGCAGTACTTC.

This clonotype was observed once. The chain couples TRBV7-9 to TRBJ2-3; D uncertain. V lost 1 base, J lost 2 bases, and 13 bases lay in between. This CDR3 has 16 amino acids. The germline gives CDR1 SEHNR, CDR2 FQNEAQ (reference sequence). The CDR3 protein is CASSLVGREATDTQYF. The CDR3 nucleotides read TGTGCCAGCAGCTTAGTGGGCCGCGAGGCCACAGATACGCAGTATTTT.

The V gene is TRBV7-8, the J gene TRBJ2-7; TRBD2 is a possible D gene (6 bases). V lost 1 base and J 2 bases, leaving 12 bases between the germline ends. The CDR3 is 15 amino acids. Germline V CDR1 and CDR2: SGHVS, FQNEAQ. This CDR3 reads CASSLVEGLPYEQYF. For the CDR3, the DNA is TGTGCCAGCAGCTTAGTGGAGGGTCTCCCCTACGAGCAGTACTTC.

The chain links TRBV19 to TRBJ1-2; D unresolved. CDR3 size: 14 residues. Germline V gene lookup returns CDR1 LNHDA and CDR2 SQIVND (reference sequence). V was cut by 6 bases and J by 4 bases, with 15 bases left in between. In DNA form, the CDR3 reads TGTGCCAGTAGAAGTGATTGGATGGGCTATGGCTACACCTTC. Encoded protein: CASRSDWMGYGYTF.

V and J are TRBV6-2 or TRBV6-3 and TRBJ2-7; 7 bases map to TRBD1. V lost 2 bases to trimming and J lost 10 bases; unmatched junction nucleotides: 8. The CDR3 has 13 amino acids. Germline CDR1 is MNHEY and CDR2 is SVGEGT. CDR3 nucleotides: TGTGCCAGCAGTTACCCTGACAGGGCGAGACAGTACTTC. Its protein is CASSYPDRARQYF.

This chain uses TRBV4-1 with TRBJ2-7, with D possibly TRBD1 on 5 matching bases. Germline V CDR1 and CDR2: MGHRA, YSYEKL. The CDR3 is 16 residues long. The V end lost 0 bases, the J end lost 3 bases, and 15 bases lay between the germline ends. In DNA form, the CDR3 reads TGCGCCAGCAGCCAAGACGACCGGGCAGGGATCTACGAGCAGTACTTC. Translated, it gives CASSQDDRAGIYEQYF.

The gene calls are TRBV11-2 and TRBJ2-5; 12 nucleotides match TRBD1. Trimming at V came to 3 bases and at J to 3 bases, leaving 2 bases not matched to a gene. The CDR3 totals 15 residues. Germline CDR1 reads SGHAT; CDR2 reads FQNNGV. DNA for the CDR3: TGTGCCAGCAGCTTGGGGACAGGGGGCGAAGAGACCCAGTACTTC. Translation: CASSLGTGGEETQYF.

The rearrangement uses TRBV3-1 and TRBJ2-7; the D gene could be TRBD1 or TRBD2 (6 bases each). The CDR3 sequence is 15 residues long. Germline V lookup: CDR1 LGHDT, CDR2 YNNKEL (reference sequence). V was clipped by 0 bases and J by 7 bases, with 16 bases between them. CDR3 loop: CASSQDNGGRQEQYF. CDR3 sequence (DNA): TGTGCCAGCAGCCAAGATAACGGGGGCCGGCAAGAGCAGTACTTC.

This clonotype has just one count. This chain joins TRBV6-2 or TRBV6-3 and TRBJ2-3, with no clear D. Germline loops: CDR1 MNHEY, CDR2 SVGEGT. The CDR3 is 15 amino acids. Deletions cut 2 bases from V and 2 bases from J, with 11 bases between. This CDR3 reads CASSYPPRLTDTQYF. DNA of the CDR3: TGTGCCAGCAGTTACCCGCCTCGGCTCACAGATACGCAGTATTTT.

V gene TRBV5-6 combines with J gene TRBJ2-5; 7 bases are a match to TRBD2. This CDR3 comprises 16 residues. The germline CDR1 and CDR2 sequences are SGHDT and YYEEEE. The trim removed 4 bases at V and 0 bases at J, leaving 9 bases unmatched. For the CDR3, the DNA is TGTGCCAGCAGCCCTCTTTTTACTAGCGACCAAGAGACCCAGTACTTC. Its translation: CASSPLFTSDQETQYF.

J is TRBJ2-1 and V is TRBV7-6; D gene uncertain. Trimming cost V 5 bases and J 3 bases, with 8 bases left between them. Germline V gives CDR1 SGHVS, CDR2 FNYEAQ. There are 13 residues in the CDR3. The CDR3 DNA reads TGTGCCAGCAGCCCTCTGGTCTACAATGAGCAGTTCTTC. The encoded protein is CASSPLVYNEQFF.

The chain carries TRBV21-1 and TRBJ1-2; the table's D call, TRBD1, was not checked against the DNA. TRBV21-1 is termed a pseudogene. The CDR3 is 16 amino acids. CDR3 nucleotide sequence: TGTGCCAGCAGCAAAGGAAGTAGGGGGTGGGGATCCGGCTACACCTTC. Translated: CASSKGSRGWGSGYTF.

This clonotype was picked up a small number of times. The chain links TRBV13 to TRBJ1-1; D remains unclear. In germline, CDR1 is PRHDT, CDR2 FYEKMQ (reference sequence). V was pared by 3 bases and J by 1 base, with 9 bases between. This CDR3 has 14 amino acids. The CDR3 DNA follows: TGTGCCAGCAGCTTTTGGACGGGGAACACTGAAGCTTTCTTT. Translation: CASSFWTGNTEAFF.

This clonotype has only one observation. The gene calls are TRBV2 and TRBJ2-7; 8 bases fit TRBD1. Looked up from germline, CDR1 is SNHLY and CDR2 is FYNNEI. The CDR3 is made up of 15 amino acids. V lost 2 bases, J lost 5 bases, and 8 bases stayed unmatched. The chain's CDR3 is CASSERMTGVHEQYF. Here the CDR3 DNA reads TGTGCCAGCAGTGAAAGAATGACAGGGGTTCACGAGCAGTACTTC.

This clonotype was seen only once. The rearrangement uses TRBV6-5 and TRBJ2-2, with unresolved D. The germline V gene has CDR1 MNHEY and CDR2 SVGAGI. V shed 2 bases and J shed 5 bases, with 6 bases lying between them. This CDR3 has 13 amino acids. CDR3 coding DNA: TGTGCCAGCAGTTACCGATTGACCGGGGAGCTGTTTTTT. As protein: CASSYRLTGELFF.

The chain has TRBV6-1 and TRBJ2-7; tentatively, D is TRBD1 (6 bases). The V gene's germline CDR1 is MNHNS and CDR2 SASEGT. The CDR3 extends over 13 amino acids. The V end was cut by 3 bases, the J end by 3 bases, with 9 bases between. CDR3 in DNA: TGTGCCAGCAGTGATGAGACAGGCTACGAGCAGTACTTC. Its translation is CASSDETGYEQYF.

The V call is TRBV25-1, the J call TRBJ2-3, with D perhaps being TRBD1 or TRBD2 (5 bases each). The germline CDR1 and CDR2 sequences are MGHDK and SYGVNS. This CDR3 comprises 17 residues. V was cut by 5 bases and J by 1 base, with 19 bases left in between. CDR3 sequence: CASSPPPGLHRTDTQYF. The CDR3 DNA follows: TGTGCCAGCAGTCCACCCCCGGGGCTACACCGCACAGATACGCAGTATTTT.

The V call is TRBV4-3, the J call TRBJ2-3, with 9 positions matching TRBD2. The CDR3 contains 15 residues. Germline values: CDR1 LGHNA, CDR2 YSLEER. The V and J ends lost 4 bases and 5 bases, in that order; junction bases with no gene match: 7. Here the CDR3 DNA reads TGCGCCAGCAGCCCTACCCTAGCGGGAAGAGATACGCAGTATTTT. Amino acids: CASSPTLAGRDTQYF.

This CDR3 is CASSLGRPPGALIQDTQYF. The CDR3 DNA reads as TGTGCCAGCAGCTTAGGGAGGCCCCCGGGAGCTCTCATTCAGGATACGCAGTATTTT. This rearrangement joins TRBV7-9 to TRBJ2-3; weak D call: TRBD2 (6 bases). The CDR3 loop spans 19 amino acids. Germline values: CDR1 SEHNR, CDR2 FQNEAQ (reference sequence). With 1 base removed from V and 6 bases from J, the gap between germline ends came to 26 bases.